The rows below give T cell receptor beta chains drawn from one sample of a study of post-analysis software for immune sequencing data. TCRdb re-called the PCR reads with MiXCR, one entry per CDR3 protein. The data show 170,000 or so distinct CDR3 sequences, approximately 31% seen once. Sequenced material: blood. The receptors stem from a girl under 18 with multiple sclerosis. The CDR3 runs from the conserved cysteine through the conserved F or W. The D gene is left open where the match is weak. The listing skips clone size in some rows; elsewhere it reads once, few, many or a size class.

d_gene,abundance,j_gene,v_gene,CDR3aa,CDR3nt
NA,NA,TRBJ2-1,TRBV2,CASLYGAGNEQFF,TGTGCCAGCCTATATGGTGCGGGGAATGAGCAGTTCTTC
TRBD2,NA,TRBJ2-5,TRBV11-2,CASSLSRAGTSERGIRTQYF,TGTGCCAGCAGCCTCTCTCGGGCCGGGACTAGCGAGCGGGGTATTAGGACCCAGTACTTC
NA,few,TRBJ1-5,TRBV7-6,CASSLARGQPQHF,TGTGCCAGCAGCTTGGCTCGTGGGCAGCCCCAGCATTTT
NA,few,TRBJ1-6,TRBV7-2,CAGSSLPQGNSPLHF,TGTGCCGGCAGCTCCCTCCCGCAGGGGAATTCACCCCTCCACTTT
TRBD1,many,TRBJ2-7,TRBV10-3,CAISTWDRMNEQYF,TGTGCCATCAGCACTTGGGACAGGATGAACGAGCAGTACTTC
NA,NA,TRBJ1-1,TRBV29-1,CSVDQDMNTEAFF,TGCAGCGTTGACCAGGACATGAACACTGAAGCTTTCTTT
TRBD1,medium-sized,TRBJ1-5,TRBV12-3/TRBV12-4,CASSSDRGGQPQHF,TGTGCCAGCAGTTCGGACAGGGGAGGTCAGCCCCAGCATTTT
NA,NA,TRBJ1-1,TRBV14,CASSIYVRTEAFF,TGTGCCAGCAGCATCTACGTTCGCACTGAAGCTTTCTTT
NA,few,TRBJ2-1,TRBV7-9,CASSLPSAGEQFF,TGTGCCAGCAGCCTTCCCTCGGCGGGTGAGCAGTTCTTC
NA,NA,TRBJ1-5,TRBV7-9,CASSPRGDRNQSQHF,TGTGCCAGCAGTCCCAGGGGCGATCGCAATCAGTCCCAGCATTTT
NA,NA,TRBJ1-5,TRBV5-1,CASSLDSSTGRPQHF,TGCGCCAGCAGCTTGGACTCCTCTACTGGTCGGCCCCAGCATTTT
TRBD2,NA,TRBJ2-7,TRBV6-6,CASSPSGRGREQYF,TGTGCCAGCAGTCCGAGCGGGAGGGGGCGGGAGCAGTACTTC
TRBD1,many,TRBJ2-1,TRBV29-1,CSVTGTGAKNEQFF,TGCAGCGTGACCGGGACAGGGGCCAAGAATGAGCAGTTCTTC
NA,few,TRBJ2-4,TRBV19,CASSIVGGGGKNIQYF,TGTGCCAGTAGTATAGTCGGCGGGGGCGGAAAAAACATTCAGTACTTC
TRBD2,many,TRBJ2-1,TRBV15,CATSRDLAGADNEQFF,TGTGCCACCAGCAGAGATCTAGCGGGAGCCGACAATGAGCAGTTCTTC
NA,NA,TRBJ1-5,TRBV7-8,CASSFLGLGNQPQHF,TGTGCCAGCAGCTTCCTTGGGCTCGGCAATCAGCCCCAGCATTTT
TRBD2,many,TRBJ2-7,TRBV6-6,CASTAGEGHFNEQYF,TGTGCCAGCACCGCGGGAGAAGGCCACTTCAACGAGCAGTACTTC
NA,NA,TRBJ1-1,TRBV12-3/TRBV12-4,CASTLGQNTEAFF,TGTGCCAGCACATTGGGGCAGAACACTGAAGCTTTCTTT
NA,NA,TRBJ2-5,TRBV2,CASSLRVGSVETQYF,TGTGCCAGCAGCCTACGAGTGGGGTCTGTGGAGACCCAGTACTTC
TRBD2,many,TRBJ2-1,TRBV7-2,CASSLLPSGIAGEQFF,TGTGCCAGCAGCTTACTCCCTAGCGGGATTGCTGGTGAGCAGTTCTTC
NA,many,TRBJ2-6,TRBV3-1,CASSQLLGAGANVLTF,TGTGCCAGCAGCCAGCTCCTAGGGGCTGGGGCCAACGTCCTGACTTTC
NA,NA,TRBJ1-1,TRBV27,CARSLIPRGPRSEAFF,TGTGCCCGCAGTTTAATACCGCGAGGGCCACGCTCTGAAGCTTTCTTT
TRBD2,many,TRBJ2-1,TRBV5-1,CASGTGTKIYGEQFF,TGCGCCAGCGGCACCGGGACTAAGATTTACGGTGAGCAGTTCTTC
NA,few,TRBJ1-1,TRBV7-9,CASSFTSGVNTEAFF,TGTGCCAGCAGCTTTACCTCCGGGGTAAACACTGAAGCTTTCTTT
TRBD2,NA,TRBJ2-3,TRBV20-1,CSARGGSGTIDYYGTDTQYF,TGCAGTGCTAGGGGTGGTTCCGGGACTATCGATTACTACGGCACAGATACGCAGTATTTT
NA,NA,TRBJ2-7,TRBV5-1,CASSLEGNGYEQYF,TGCGCCAGCAGCTTAGAGGGGAATGGCTACGAGCAGTACTTC
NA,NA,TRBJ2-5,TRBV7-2,CASSLAMGVNYQQYF,TGTGCCAGCAGCTTAGCGATGGGGGTTAACTACCAGCAGTACTTC
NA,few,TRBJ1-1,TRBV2,CASREREMNTEAFF,TGTGCCAGCAGGGAGAGGGAGATGAACACTGAAGCTTTCTTT
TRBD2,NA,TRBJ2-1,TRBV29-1,CSSTLAGVGSYNEQFF,TGCAGCTCAACGTTAGCGGGAGTTGGCTCCTACAATGAGCAGTTCTTC
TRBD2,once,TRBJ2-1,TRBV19,CASSSGTSGTNEQFF,TGTGCCAGTAGTAGCGGGACTAGCGGGACCAATGAGCAGTTCTTC
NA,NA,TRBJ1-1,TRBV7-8,CASSPLAGSVNTEAFF,TGTGCCAGCAGCCCACTGGCGGGCTCGGTGAACACTGAAGCTTTCTTT
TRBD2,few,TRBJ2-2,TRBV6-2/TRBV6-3,CASSTLGLAVNTGELFF,TGTGCCAGCAGTACCCTTGGGCTAGCGGTGAACACCGGGGAGCTGTTTTTT
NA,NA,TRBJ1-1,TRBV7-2,CASSLSPGPGMGAKNTEAFF,TGTGCCAGCAGCTTAAGCCCCGGGCCGGGGATGGGGGCAAAAAACACTGAAGCTTTCTTT
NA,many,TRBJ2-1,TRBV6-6,CASSLLHEQFF,TGTGCCAGCAGTCTCCTCCATGAGCAGTTCTTC
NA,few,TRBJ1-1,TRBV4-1,CASSQVGEGTEAFF,TGCGCCAGCAGCCAAGTAGGGGAGGGCACTGAAGCTTTCTTT
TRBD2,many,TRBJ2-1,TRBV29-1,CSVPGAGDLFSEQFF,TGCAGCGTTCCCGGGGCGGGAGACTTGTTTAGTGAGCAGTTCTTC
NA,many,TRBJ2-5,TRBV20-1,CSAFRGGPGKETQYF,TGCAGTGCCTTTAGAGGGGGGCCAGGGAAAGAGACCCAGTACTTC
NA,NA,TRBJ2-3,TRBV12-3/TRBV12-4,CASSSHVSTDTQYF,TGTGCCAGCAGTTCGCACGTGAGCACAGATACGCAGTATTTT
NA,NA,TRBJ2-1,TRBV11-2,CASSFGGRGSNEQFF,TGTGCCAGCAGCTTCGGTGGGAGAGGTTCGAATGAGCAGTTCTTC
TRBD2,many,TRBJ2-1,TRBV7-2,CASSLGGSSGRNEQFF,TGTGCCAGCAGCTTAGGGGGGTCTAGCGGGAGGAATGAGCAGTTCTTC
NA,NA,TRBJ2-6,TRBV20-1,CSARIPPGQRESGGANVLTF,TGCAGTGCTAGGATACCTCCGGGACAACGAGAATCAGGGGGGGCCAACGTCCTGACTTTC
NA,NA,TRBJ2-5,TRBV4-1,CASSPGTVDEQYF,TGCGCCAGCAGCCCTGGGACCGTCGATGAGCAGTACTTC
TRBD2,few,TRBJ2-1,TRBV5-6,CTSSLGLEIDEQFF,TGTACCAGCAGCCTGGGACTAGAAATAGATGAGCAGTTCTTC
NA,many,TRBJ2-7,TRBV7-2,CASSLARVGPYEQYF,TGTGCCAGCAGCCTGGCGAGGGTAGGACCCTACGAGCAGTACTTC
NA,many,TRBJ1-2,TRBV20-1,CSAKPLQGQSNGYTF,TGCAGTGCTAAGCCACTCCAGGGGCAAAGCAATGGCTACACCTTC
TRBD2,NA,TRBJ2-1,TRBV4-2,CASSQDLAASYNEQFF,TGTGCCAGCAGCCAAGATCTAGCGGCCTCCTACAATGAGCAGTTCTTC
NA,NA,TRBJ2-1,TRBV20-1,CSASPRSSYNEQFF,TGCAGTGCCTCCCCTAGGAGCTCCTACAATGAGCAGTTCTTC
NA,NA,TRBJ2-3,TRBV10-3,CAISESGKIDTQYF,TGTGCCATCAGTGAAAGTGGGAAGATTGATACGCAGTATTTT
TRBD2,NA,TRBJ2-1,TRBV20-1,CSARTSTREMNEQFF,TGCAGTGCTAGGACTTCAACGCGGGAGATGAATGAGCAGTTCTTC
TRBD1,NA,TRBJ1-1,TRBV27,CASSVDRAGSTEAFF,TGTGCCAGCAGTGTAGACAGGGCGGGGTCAACTGAAGCTTTCTTT
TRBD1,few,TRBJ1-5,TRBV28,CASSLRQGPVQPQHF,TGTGCCAGCAGCCTTAGACAGGGACCGGTCCAGCCCCAGCATTTT
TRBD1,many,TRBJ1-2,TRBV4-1,CASSQATGLYGYTF,TGCGCCAGCAGCCAAGCGACAGGGCTTTATGGCTACACCTTC
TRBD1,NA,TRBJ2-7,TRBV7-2,CASSLVGDRADEQYF,TGTGCCAGCAGCTTAGTGGGGGACAGGGCCGACGAGCAGTACTTC
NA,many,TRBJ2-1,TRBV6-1,CASSEFPRKQFF,TGTGCCAGCAGTGAATTCCCGCGGAAGCAGTTCTTC